These 32 T cell receptor beta chains share one sample of origin, sequenced in a study of identical twins. TCRdb reprocessed the 5' RACE reads with MiXCR, giving one entry per CDR3 protein. The sample lists hundreds of thousands of distinct CDR3 sequences; around 6.6% were seen once. The sample was also reused in another study, on yellow fever vaccine responses in identical twins.

Sample: memory (CD45RO+) T cells sorted from blood. The receptor source for this set is a woman under 30 in good health.

There are many counts of this clonotype. The chain combines TRBV5-1 with TRBJ2-7; D ambiguous. Per germline, CDR1 SGHRS and CDR2 YFSETQ. With 1 base removed from V and 5 bases from J, the gap between germline ends came to 4 bases. The CDR3 extends over 11 amino acids. The CDR3 region has the DNA TGCGCCAGCAGCTTGCGGGACGAGCAGTACTTC. Protein sequence: CASSLRDEQYF. Together with reference TRBV5-1 and TRBJ2-7, the CDR3 gives the full variable domain: KAGVTQTPRYLIKTRGQQVTLSCSPISGHRSVSWYQQTPGQGLQFLFEYFSETQRNKGNFPGRFSGRQFSNSRSEMNVSTLELGDSALYLCASSLRDEQYFGPGTRLTVT.

This clonotype was detected only a few times. The chain couples TRBV12-3 or TRBV12-4 to TRBJ2-7, with a weak D call TRBD1 (6 bases). The CDR3 totals 14 residues. The V gene lost 4 bases and the J gene lost 3 bases, with 13 bases spanning the gap. CDR3 loop: CASSYDRIYYEQYF. In nucleotides, the CDR3 is TGTGCCAGCAGTTACGACAGGATTTACTACGAGCAGTACTTC.

This clonotype was counted many times. The chain combines TRBV27 with TRBJ2-2; 14 bases align to TRBD2. The CDR3 totals 20 residues. CDR1 is MNHEY and CDR2 is SMNVEV in the germline V gene (reference sequence). V was pared by 0 bases and J by 4 bases, with 10 bases of the junction left unmatched. CDR3 region: CASSLSSGTSGGSSTGELFF. CDR3 nucleotides: TGTGCCAGCAGTTTATCCTCCGGGACTAGCGGGGGCTCCTCCACCGGGGAGCTGTTTTTT.

The chain joins TRBV20-1 to TRBJ2-3; 10 nucleotides line up with TRBD2. Trimming cost V 1 base and J 2 bases; bases outside gene matches: 12. In germline, CDR1 is DFQATT, CDR2 SNEGSKA (reference sequence). The CDR3 contains 18 residues. CDR3 loop: CSARGASGREPYTDTQYF. CDR3 bases: TGCAGTGCTAGAGGGGCCAGCGGGAGGGAACCCTACACAGATACGCAGTATTTT.

J is TRBJ1-4 and V is TRBV7-6, with D possibly being TRBD1 (5 bases). The V gene lost 4 bases and the J gene lost 7 bases, with 13 bases spanning the gap. Germline CDR1 reads SGHVS; CDR2 reads FNYEAQ. The CDR3 covers 14 residues. The CDR3 DNA follows: TGTGCCAGCAGCTCCCTGGGGGAGCGTGAAAAACTGTTTTTT. This gives the protein CASSSLGEREKLFF.

The rearrangement links TRBV12-3 or TRBV12-4 to TRBJ2-2; D might be TRBD2 (5 bases). The CDR3 contains 15 residues. V was pared by 5 bases and J by 8 bases, with 18 bases between. CDR3 loop: CASSNAWTVHGELFF. For the CDR3, the DNA is TGTGCCAGCAGTAATGCCTGGACTGTGCATGGGGAGCTGTTTTTT.

The chain recombines TRBV12-3 or TRBV12-4 with TRBJ1-3; 7 nucleotides agree with TRBD1. J was trimmed by 2 bases and V by 5 bases; bases with no gene match: 18. CDR3 length equals 19 residues. CDR3 amino acids: CASSHVRQGLKPPGNTIYF. For the CDR3, the DNA is TGTGCCAGCAGTCACGTCCGACAGGGCTTGAAACCGCCTGGAAACACCATATATTTT.

This clonotype was counted ten times or more. The V and J genes are TRBV2 and TRBJ2-3, with D perhaps matching TRBD1 (6 bases). This CDR3 spans 15 amino acids. Germline CDR1 is SNHLY and CDR2 is FYNNEI. V dropped 7 bases and J dropped 0 bases, with 14 bases sitting between them. Written as DNA, the CDR3 is TGTGCCAGCAAATTTCGTCAGGGGAGCACAGATACGCAGTATTTT. Encoded protein: CASKFRQGSTDTQYF.

The chain links TRBV20-1 to TRBJ2-3; 11 nucleotides line up with TRBD2. The CDR3 totals 13 residues. Germline CDR1 and CDR2: DFQATT and SNEGSKA (reference sequence). Trimming at V came to 5 bases and at J to 5 bases, leaving 3 bases not matched to a gene. This CDR3 reads CSAPLAGGDTQYF. CDR3 DNA: TGCAGTGCTCCCCTAGCGGGAGGAGATACGCAGTATTTT.

The chain recombines TRBV28 with TRBJ2-1; 10 bases align to TRBD2. The CDR3 is made up of 15 amino acids. Germline CDR1 reads MDHEN; CDR2 reads SYDVKM. The junction had 6 bases not matched to a gene; V was cut back by 3 bases and J by 7 bases. Here the CDR3 reads CASSFSSGGRNEQFF. Written as DNA, the CDR3 is TGTGCCAGCAGTTTTTCTAGCGGGGGTAGGAATGAGCAGTTCTTC. The entire variable domain, with the rest obtained from reference TRBV28 and TRBJ2-1, is as follows: DVKVTQSSRYLVKRTGEKVFLECVQDMDHENMFWYRQDPGLGLRLIYFSYDVKMKEKGDIPEGYSVSREKKERFSLILESASTNQTSMYLCASSFSSGGRNEQFFGPGTRLTVL.

This clonotype showed up many times. CDR3 DNA: TGCGCCAGCAGCCAAGATTGGCTAGGGAGGCAGCCCCAGCATTTT. This codes for CASSQDWLGRQPQHF. This rearrangement joins TRBV4-1 to TRBJ1-5; no clear D. V shed 0 bases and J shed 7 bases, with 13 bases lying between them. The CDR3 has 15 amino acids. CDR1 and CDR2 from the germline V gene are MGHRA and YSYEKL.

This clonotype came up a few times. The CDR3, as DNA: TGCAGTGCTGGGGACAGGGGCATGAATGAAAAACTGTTTTTT. Its translation: CSAGDRGMNEKLFF. The chain is built from TRBV20-1 and TRBJ1-4; 10 nucleotides match TRBD1. The V and J ends lost 5 bases and 5 bases, in that order; junction bases with no gene match: 5. The CDR3 is 14 amino acids. CDR1 and CDR2 from the germline V gene are DFQATT and SNEGSKA (reference sequence).

J is TRBJ2-1 and V is TRBV18, with 12 bases identical to TRBD2. Germline V gene data show CDR1 as KGHSH and CDR2 as LQKENI. This CDR3 has 17 residues. Losses at the gene ends were 3 bases for V and 6 bases for J; bases not matched to a gene: 9. CDR3 DNA sequence: TGTGCCAGCTCACCTCGGGAACCGGGACTAGCGGGCAATGAGCAGTTCTTC. Its translation is CASSPREPGLAGNEQFF.

The sample holds many counts of this clonotype. This chain uses TRBV10-3 with TRBJ2-3; D might be TRBD2 (6 bases). This CDR3 is 15 amino acids long. V was trimmed by 0 bases and J by 0 bases, leaving 7 bases between them. Germline V CDR1 and CDR2: ENHRY, SYGVKD. DNA of the CDR3: TGTGCCATCAGTGAGTCGGGGACTAGCACAGATACGCAGTATTTT. Its translation is CAISESGTSTDTQYF.

There are many counts of this clonotype. This chain uses TRBV5-1 with TRBJ2-3, with D maybe TRBD1 (8 bases). Looked up from germline, CDR1 is SGHRS and CDR2 is YFSETQ. The CDR3 has 13 amino acids. Trimming pared 4 bases from V and 5 bases from J, leaving 11 bases between. The CDR3 loop reads CASSSGTGDTQYF. As DNA, the CDR3 is TGCGCCAGCAGCAGCGGGACAGGAGATACGCAGTATTTT.

This clonotype has at least ten counts. V is TRBV12-3 or TRBV12-4 and J is TRBJ2-1; D is ambiguous. The V end lost 8 bases, the J end lost 7 bases, and 15 bases lay between the germline ends. The CDR3 has 13 amino acids. The DNA for the CDR3 is TGTGCCAGCCTGAAGGATGGGCGAAATGAGCAGTTCTTC. Protein product: CASLKDGRNEQFF.

This clonotype has a count of ten or more. J is TRBJ2-7 and V is TRBV29-1; a weak D match, TRBD1 (5 bases). The CDR3 consists of 11 residues. Germline V gene sequence: CDR1 SQVTM, CDR2 ANQGSEA. The germline V and J ends were trimmed by 6 bases and 6 bases, with 12 bases remaining between them. CDR3 loop: CSVSGRGEQYF. The DNA for the CDR3 is TGCAGCGTGTCAGGGCGTGGCGAGCAGTACTTC.

V usage is TRBV6-1 and J usage is TRBJ2-5, with 14 bases that match TRBD2. In germline, CDR1 is MNHNS, CDR2 SASEGT. The junction had 2 bases not matched to a gene; V was cut back by 2 bases and J by 3 bases. The CDR3 has 16 amino acids. The CDR3 DNA reads TGTGCCAGCAGTGAAAGACTAGCGGGAGGGAAAGAGACCCAGTACTTC. Protein sequence: CASSERLAGGKETQYF.

In this sample, this clonotype turned up a few times. CDR3 loop: CSARDLSRTANTGELFF. CDR3 bases: TGCAGTGCTAGAGATTTGAGTCGGACGGCAAACACCGGGGAGCTGTTTTTT. The V and J genes are TRBV20-1 and TRBJ2-2; D not resolved. This CDR3 is 17 amino acids long. Trimming cost V 0 bases and J 2 bases, with 16 bases left between them. CDR1 is DFQATT, CDR2 SNEGSKA, per germline (reference sequence).

The gene calls are TRBV4-2 and TRBJ1-6; no clear D. V shed 0 bases and J shed 8 bases, with 17 bases lying between them. The length of the CDR3 is 17 residues. Germline V CDR1 and CDR2: LGHNA, YNFKEQ. The DNA of the CDR3 is TGTGCCAGCAGCCAAGAAGGCGGGGAAAGACCATATTCACCCCTCCACTTT. It codes for CASSQEGGERPYSPLHF.

This clonotype was observed many times. The chain recombines TRBV15 with TRBJ2-1; D is perhaps TRBD1 (6 bases). CDR3 length: 14 residues. The V gene lost 4 bases and the J gene lost 7 bases, with 14 bases spanning the gap. Germline assignment: CDR1 LNHNV and CDR2 YYDKDF (reference sequence). CDR3 coding DNA: TGTGCCACCAGCAAAGACAGGTTAGAGAATGAGCAGTTCTTC. Residues: CATSKDRLENEQFF.

There are a few counts of this clonotype. The genes are TRBV10-3 and TRBJ2-7, with TRBD2 identical over 14 bases. CDR3 length: 16 amino acids. V was clipped by 4 bases and J by 0 bases; unmatched bases: 2. CDR1 and CDR2 from the germline V gene are ENHRY and SYGVKD. This CDR3 reads CAISGGLAGGSYEQYF. Here the CDR3 DNA reads TGTGCCATCAGTGGAGGACTAGCGGGAGGCTCCTACGAGCAGTACTTC.

This clonotype appeared many times. This chain joins TRBV11-2 and TRBJ2-2; 9 bases fit TRBD1. The germline gives CDR1 SGHAT, CDR2 FQNNGV. The CDR3 length is 15 residues. V shed 5 bases, J shed 4 bases, and the junction held 5 bases outside the gene matches. The chain's CDR3 is CASSAHRGRTGELFF. The DNA for the CDR3 is TGTGCCAGCAGCGCACACAGGGGGCGCACCGGGGAGCTGTTTTTT.

V gene TRBV29-1 combines with J gene TRBJ2-2; TRBD2 agrees at 14 bases. J was trimmed by 4 bases and V by 6 bases; bases with no gene match: 4. The germline V gene encodes CDR1 SQVTM and CDR2 ANQGSEA. CDR3 size: 15 residues. Here the CDR3 reads CSVRGLAGVTGELFF. CDR3 sequence (DNA): TGCAGCGTGAGGGGACTAGCGGGAGTCACCGGGGAGCTGTTTTTT.

The table lists this clonotype with a few counts. The chain carries TRBV28 and TRBJ2-7; D is unclear. The V gene's germline CDR1 is MDHEN and CDR2 SYDVKM. The CDR3 is 12 amino acids. Trimming cost V 8 bases and J 2 bases, with 10 bases left between them. The CDR3 loop is CASEGSTYEQYF. The CDR3 DNA sequence: TGTGCCAGCGAAGGGTCTACCTACGAGCAGTACTTC.

This clonotype was seen at least ten times. CDR3 sequence (DNA): TGCGCCAGCAGCCGGCCTAGCGGGAGTCCCTACGAGCAGTACTTC. Amino acid sequence: CASSRPSGSPYEQYF. This chain connects TRBV5-1 to TRBJ2-7; 10 bases align to TRBD2. From germline, CDR1 is SGHRS and CDR2 YFSETQ. The CDR3 covers 15 residues. Trimming at V came to 4 bases and at J to 2 bases, leaving 6 bases not matched to a gene. The full variable domain, completed using reference TRBV5-1 and TRBJ2-7, is KAGVTQTPRYLIKTRGQQVTLSCSPISGHRSVSWYQQTPGQGLQFLFEYFSETQRNKGNFPGRFSGRQFSNSRSEMNVSTLELGDSALYLCASSRPSGSPYEQYFGPGTRLTVT.

This rearrangement joins TRBV2 to TRBJ2-3; D not resolved. The germline V gene encodes CDR1 SNHLY and CDR2 FYNNEI. V was shortened by 6 bases and J by 0 bases, with 22 bases between the two germline ends. The CDR3 contains 18 residues. DNA of the CDR3: TGTGCCAGCAGCGCGGCACAATGGACGGAAGGAAGCACAGATACGCAGTATTTT. Translating it yields CASSAAQWTEGSTDTQYF.

This clonotype came up many times. The chain has TRBV20-1 and TRBJ1-1; possible D gene TRBD1, 6 bases. This CDR3 is built from 15 residues. The germline V and J ends were trimmed by 1 base and 4 bases, with 16 bases remaining between them. In germline, CDR1 is DFQATT, CDR2 SNEGSKA (reference sequence). CDR3 protein: CSARAYRERGTEAFF. The CDR3 nucleotides read TGCAGTGCTAGAGCGTACAGGGAAAGGGGCACTGAAGCTTTCTTT.

This chain connects TRBV18 to TRBJ2-1; D might be TRBD2 (6 bases). Germline V CDR1 and CDR2: KGHSH, LQKENI. V gave up 2 bases and J gave up 3 bases, with 11 bases separating them. The CDR3 runs to 15 residues. The CDR3 region has the DNA TGTGCCAGCTCACCAGTGGGCGGGAACTACAATGAGCAGTTCTTC. Its protein product is CASSPVGGNYNEQFF. The full variable domain, rest sourced from reference TRBV18 and TRBJ2-1, is NAGVMQNPRHLVRRRGQEARLRCSPMKGHSHVYWYRQLPEEGLKFMVYLQKENIIDESGMPKERFSAEFPKEGPSILRIQQVVRGDSAAYFCASSPVGGNYNEQFFGPGTRLTVL.

There are many counts of this clonotype. The CDR3 DNA sequence: TGCAGTGCTCGACCACAGGGGGTTTGGTGGCAGCCCCAGCATTTT. Translating gives CSARPQGVWWQPQHF. The rearrangement joins TRBV20-1 to TRBJ1-5, with 8 bases fitting TRBD1. The germline V gene encodes CDR1 DFQATT and CDR2 SNEGSKA (reference sequence). V trimming: 5 bases; J trimming: 7 bases; junction bases outside the gene matches: 13. The CDR3 loop spans 15 amino acids.

The chain employs TRBV5-5 and TRBJ1-5; the match to TRBD1 covers 10 bases. This CDR3 has 16 residues. Trimming removed 7 bases from V and 0 bases from J; junction bases left unmatched: 7. Germline lookup yields CDR1 SGHKS and CDR2 YYEKEE (reference sequence). The CDR3 bases are TGTGCCAGCTCCGGGACAGGGGCTTCTAGCAATCAGCCCCAGCATTTT. Protein: CASSGTGASSNQPQHF.

V is TRBV11-2 and J is TRBJ2-1, with 14 bases that match TRBD2. The ends lost 5 bases at V and 0 bases at J; junction bases unmatched: 9. In germline, CDR1 is SGHAT, CDR2 FQNNGV. The CDR3 consists of 19 residues. The CDR3 DNA follows: TGTGCCAGCAGCCGCCGACTAGCGGGAGGGAAGAGCTCCTACAATGAGCAGTTCTTC. This sequence encodes CASSRRLAGGKSSYNEQFF.